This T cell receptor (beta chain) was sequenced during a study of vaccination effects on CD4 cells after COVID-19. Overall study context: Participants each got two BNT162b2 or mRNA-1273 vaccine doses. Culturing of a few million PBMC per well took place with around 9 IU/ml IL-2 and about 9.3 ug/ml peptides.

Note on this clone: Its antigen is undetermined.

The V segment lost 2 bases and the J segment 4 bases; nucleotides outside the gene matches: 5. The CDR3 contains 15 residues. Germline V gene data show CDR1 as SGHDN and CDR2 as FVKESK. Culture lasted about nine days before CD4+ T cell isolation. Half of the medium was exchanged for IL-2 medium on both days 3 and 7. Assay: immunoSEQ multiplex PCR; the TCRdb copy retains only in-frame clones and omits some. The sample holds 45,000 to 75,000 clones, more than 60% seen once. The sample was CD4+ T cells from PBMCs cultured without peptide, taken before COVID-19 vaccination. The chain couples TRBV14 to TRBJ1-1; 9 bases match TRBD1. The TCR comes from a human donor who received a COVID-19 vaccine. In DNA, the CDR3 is TGTGCCAGCAGCCAAAATGACAGGGGGTTCACTGAAGCTTTCTTT. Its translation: CASSQNDRGFTEAFF.